The clone carrying this TCR beta chain has at least ten counts. Antigen: not known. A junction end diverges from the germline sequence, so it may reflect a read error. It was RNA transcripts that yielded the amplified TCR beta CDR3 regions. HTBI primers drove first-round RT-PCR of the TCR CDR3. TCRdb re-called the multiplex PCR reads with MiXCR, one entry per CDR3 protein. The sample holds approximately 220,000 distinct CDR3 sequences, around 16% seen once. This CDR3 spans 12 amino acids. Germline-derived CDR1 and CDR2 are DFQATT and SNEGSKA (reference sequence). This sample stems from a study of T cells in Graves' hyperthyroidism and ophthalmopathy. Study background: Before treatment of any kind, peripheral blood was taken at initial diagnosis. The study's findings and limits: Most clonotypes expanded in thyroid above 0.001 were likewise present in blood.

Patients aged 18 to 65 had newly diagnosed hyperthyroidism that had lasted under 2 months. The authors obtained PBMCs from around 10 ml of fresh peripheral blood. The receptor comes from a man aged 35-49 years with Graves' hyperthyroidism. The chain is built from TRBV20-1 and TRBJ2-2, with a possible D match to TRBD2 (5 bases). Sequenced material: blood. CDR3 DNA: TGCAGTACTAGTCCGGGCACCGGGGAGCTGTTTTTT. This sequence encodes CSTSPGTGELFF.